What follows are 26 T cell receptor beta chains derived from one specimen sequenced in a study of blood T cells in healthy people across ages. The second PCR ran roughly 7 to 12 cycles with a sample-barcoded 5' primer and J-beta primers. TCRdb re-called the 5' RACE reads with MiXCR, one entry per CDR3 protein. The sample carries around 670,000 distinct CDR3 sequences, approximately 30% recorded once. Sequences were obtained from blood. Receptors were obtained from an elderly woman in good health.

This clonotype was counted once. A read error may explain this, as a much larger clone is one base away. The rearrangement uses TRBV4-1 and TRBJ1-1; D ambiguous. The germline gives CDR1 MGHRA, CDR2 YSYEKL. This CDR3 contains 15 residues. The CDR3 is CASSQERPMNTGAFF. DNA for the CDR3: TGCGCCAGCAGCCAAGAGAGACCTATGAACACTGGAGCTTTCTTT.

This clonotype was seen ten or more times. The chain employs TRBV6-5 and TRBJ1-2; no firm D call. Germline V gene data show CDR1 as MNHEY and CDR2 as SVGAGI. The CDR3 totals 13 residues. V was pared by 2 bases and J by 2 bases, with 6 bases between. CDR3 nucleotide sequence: TGTGCCAGCAGTTACGTTGCGAACTATGGCTACACCTTC. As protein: CASSYVANYGYTF.

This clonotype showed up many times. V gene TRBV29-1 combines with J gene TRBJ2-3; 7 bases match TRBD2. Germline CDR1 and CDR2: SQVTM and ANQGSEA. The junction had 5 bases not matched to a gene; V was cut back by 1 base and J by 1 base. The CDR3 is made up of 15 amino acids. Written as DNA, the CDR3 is TGCAGCGTTGAAGGCACGGGGGGACGCACAGATACGCAGTATTTT. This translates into CSVEGTGGRTDTQYF.

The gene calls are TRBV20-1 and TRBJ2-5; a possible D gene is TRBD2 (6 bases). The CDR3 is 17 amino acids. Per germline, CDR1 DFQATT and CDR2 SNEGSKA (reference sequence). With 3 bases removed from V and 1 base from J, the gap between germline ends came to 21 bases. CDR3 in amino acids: CSASTISGGAGQETQYF. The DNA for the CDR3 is TGCAGTGCTAGCACAATTTCTGGCGGGGCTGGCCAAGAGACCCAGTACTTC.

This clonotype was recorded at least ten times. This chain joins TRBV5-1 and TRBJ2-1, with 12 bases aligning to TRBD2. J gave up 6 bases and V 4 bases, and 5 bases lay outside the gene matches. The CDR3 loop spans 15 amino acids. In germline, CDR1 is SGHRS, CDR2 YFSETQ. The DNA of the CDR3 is TGCGCCAGCAGCATGACTAGCGGGGGACTCAATGAGCAGTTCTTC. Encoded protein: CASSMTSGGLNEQFF.

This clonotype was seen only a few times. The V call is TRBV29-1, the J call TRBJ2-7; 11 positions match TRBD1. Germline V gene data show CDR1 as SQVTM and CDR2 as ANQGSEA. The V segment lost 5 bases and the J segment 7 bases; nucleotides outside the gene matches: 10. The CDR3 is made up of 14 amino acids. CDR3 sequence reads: CSVWGQGEPNEQYF. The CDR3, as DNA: TGCAGCGTTTGGGGACAGGGGGAACCAAATGAGCAGTACTTC.

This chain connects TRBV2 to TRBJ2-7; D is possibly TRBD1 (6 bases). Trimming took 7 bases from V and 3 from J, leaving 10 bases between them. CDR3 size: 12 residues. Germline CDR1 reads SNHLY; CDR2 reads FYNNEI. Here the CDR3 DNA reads TGTGCCAGCAACGAAGGGGGCTACGAGCAGTACTTC. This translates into CASNEGGYEQYF.

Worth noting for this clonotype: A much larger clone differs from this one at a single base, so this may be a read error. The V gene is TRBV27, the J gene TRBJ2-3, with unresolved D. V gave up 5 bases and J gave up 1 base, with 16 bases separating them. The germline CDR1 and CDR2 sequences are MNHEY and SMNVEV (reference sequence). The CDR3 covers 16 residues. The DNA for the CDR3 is TGTGCCAGCAGTCACCAGGACCCCTGGGGCACAGATACGCAGTATTTT. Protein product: CASSHQDPWGTDTQYF.

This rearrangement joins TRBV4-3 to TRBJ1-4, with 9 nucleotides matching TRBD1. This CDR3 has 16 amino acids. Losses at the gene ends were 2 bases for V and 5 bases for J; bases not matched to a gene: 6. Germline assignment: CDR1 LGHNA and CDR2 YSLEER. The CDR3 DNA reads TGCGCCAGCAGCCAACCCCTCGGACAGGGGAATGAAAAACTGTTTTTT. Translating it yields CASSQPLGQGNEKLFF.

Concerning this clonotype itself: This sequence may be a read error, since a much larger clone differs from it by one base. CDR3 coding DNA: TGCAGTGCTAGCCAACGGGCGTACTATGGCTACACCTTC. Its translation: CSASQRAYYGYTF. The V gene is TRBV20-1, the J gene TRBJ1-2; no reliable D call. This CDR3 has 13 residues. Germline V CDR1 and CDR2: DFQATT, SNEGSKA (reference sequence). The ends were cut back, 3 bases at V and 3 bases at J, with 11 bases in the middle.

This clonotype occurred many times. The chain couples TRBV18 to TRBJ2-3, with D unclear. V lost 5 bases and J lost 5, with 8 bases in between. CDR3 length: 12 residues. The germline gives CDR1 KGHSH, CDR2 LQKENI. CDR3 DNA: TGTGCCAGCTCAGGAATGGGAGATACGCAGTATTTT. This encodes CASSGMGDTQYF.

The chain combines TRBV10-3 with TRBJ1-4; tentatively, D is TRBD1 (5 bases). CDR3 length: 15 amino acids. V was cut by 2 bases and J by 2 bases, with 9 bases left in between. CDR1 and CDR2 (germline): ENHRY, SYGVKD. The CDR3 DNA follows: TGTGCCATCAGTGAGGACAGCGGCACTAATGAAAAACTGTTTTTT. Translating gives CAISEDSGTNEKLFF.

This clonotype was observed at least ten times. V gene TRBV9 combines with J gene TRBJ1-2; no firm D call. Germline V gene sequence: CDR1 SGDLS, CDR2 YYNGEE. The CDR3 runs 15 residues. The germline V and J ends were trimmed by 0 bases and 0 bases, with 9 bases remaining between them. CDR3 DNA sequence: TGTGCCAGCAGCGTAGACCAGTATTCTAACTATGGCTACACCTTC. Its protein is CASSVDQYSNYGYTF.

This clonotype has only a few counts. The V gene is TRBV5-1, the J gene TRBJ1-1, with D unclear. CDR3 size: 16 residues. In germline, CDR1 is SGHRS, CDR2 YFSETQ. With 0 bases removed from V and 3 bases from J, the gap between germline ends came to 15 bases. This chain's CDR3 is CASSLAFGGQDTEAFF. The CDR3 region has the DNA TGCGCCAGCAGCTTGGCTTTTGGAGGGCAGGACACTGAAGCTTTCTTT.

The CDR3 DNA follows: TGTGCCAGCAGCTTACAAAGAACAGGGGAGAAGACCCAGTACTTC. It yields the protein CASSLQRTGEKTQYF. V usage is TRBV7-9 and J usage is TRBJ2-5, with 7 bases fitting TRBD1. J lost 6 bases, V lost 2 bases, and 9 bases had no gene match. CDR3 size: 15 residues. Germline CDR1 and CDR2: SEHNR and FQNEAQ (reference sequence).

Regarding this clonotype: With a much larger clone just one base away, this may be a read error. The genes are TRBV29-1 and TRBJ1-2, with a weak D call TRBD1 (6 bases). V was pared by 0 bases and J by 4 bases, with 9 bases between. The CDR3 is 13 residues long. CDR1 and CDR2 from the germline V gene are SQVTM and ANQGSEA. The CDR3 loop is CSVEDQGGYGYTF. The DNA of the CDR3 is TGCAGCGTTGAAGATCAAGGGGGCTATGGCTACACCTTC. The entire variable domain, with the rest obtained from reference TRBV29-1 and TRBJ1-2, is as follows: SAVISQKPSRDICQRGTSLTIQCQVDSQVTMMFWYRQQPGQSLTLIATANQGSEATYESGFVIDKFPISRPNLTFSTLTVSNMSPEDSSIYLCSVEDQGGYGYTFGSGTRLTVV.

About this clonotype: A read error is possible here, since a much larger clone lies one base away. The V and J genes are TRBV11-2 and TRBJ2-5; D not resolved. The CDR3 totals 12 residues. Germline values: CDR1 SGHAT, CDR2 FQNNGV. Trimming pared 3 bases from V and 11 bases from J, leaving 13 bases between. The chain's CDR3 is CASSFDVGEQYF. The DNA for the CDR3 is TGTGCCAGCAGCTTTGATGTGGGTGAGCAGTACTTC.

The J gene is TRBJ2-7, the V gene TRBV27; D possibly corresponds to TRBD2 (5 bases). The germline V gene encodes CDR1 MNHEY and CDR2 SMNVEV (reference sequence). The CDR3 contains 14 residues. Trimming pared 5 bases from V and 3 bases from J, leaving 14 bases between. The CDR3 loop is CASSPRGANYEQYF. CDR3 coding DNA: TGTGCCAGCAGTCCCCGGGGTGCCAACTACGAGCAGTACTTC.

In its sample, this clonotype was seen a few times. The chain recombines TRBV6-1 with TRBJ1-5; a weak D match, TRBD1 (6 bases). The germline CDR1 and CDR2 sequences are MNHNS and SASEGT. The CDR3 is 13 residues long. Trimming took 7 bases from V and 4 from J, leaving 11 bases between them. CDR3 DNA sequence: TGTGCCAGCACCTGGACAGTTAATCAGCCCCAGCATTTT. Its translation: CASTWTVNQPQHF.

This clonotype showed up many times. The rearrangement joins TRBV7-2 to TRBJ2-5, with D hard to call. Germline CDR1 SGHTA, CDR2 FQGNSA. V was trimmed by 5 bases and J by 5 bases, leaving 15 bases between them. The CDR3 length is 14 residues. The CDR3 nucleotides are TGTGCCAGCAGCCCAAGCGCCCCGCGGGAGACCCAGTACTTC. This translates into CASSPSAPRETQYF.

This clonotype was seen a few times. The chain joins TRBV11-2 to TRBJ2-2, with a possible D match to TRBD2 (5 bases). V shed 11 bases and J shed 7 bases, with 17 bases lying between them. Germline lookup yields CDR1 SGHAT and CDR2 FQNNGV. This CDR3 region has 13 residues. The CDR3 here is CAGSQAGSGELFF. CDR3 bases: TGTGCCGGATCCCAGGCTGGGAGCGGGGAGCTGTTTTTT.

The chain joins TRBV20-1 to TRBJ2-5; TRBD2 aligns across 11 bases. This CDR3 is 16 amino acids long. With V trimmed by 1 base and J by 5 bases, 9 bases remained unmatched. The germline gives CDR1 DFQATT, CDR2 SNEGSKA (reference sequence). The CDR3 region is CSARVPSGGPKETQYF. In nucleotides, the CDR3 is TGCAGTGCTAGAGTACCTAGCGGGGGGCCCAAGGAGACCCAGTACTTC.

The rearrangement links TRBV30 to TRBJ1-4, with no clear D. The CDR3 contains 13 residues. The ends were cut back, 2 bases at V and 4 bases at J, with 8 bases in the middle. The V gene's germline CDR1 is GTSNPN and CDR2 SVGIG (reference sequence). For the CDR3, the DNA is TGTGCCTGGAGTAGCGGAAGTAATGAAAAACTGTTTTTT. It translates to CAWSSGSNEKLFF.

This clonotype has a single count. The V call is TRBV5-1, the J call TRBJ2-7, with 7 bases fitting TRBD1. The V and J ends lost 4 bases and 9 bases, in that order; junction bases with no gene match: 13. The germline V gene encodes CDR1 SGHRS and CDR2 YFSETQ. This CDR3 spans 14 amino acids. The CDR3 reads CASSRDRVVHGQYF. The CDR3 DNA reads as TGCGCCAGCAGCCGCGACAGGGTTGTGCACGGGCAGTACTTC.

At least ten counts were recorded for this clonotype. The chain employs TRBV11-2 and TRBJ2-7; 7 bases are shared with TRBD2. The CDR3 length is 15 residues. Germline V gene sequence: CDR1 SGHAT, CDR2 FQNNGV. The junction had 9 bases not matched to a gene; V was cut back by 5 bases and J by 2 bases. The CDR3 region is CASSARGFWTYEQYF. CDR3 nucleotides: TGTGCCAGCAGCGCGCGGGGGTTTTGGACCTACGAGCAGTACTTC.

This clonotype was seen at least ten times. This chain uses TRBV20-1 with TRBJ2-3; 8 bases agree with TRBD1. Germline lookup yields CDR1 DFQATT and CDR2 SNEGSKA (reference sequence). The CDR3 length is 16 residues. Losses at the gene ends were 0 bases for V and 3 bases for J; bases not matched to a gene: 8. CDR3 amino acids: CSARDPMTGETDTQYF. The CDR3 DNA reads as TGCAGTGCTAGAGATCCTATGACAGGGGAAACAGATACGCAGTATTTT.